This TCR beta chain stems from a study of blood T cell repertoires in COVID-19. Turning to the study itself: Sources were T cells, B-cell-depleted T cells, or PBMCs; the material itself was cDNA or gDNA.

Under the authors' procedure: Amplified reference gene primers provided the basis for estimating nucleated cell counts. Only in-frame clones appear in the TCRdb table, and some are missing; sequencing was by immunoSEQ multiplex PCR. V and J calls and clone size are given by that table; D and trimming were obtained from the DNA. This sample has about 98,000 clones, with around 82% found just once. The CDR3 has 13 amino acids. Germline lookup yields CDR1 SGHKS and CDR2 YYEKEE (reference sequence). The ends were cut back, 4 bases at V and 5 bases at J, with 13 bases in the middle. The source material was peripheral blood. V is TRBV5-5 and J is TRBJ2-7, with D maybe TRBD1 (6 bases). This TCR was sampled from a man between 65 and 80 years old with active or convalescent COVID-19. CDR3 amino acids: CASSPTGLNEQYF. DNA for the CDR3: TGTGCCAGCAGCCCTACAGGGCTCAACGAGCAGTACTTC.